This passage covers 20 T cell receptor beta chains from one sample sequenced in a study of T cells in localized non-small cell lung cancer. Produced via immunoSEQ multiplex PCR; TCRdb's table is partial and in-frame only. The sample yields around 10,000 clones, nearly 50% seen once. The material was lymph node tissue, obtained before any cancer treatment. The receptors shown here come from a woman aged 35-70 years with stage II squamous cell lung carcinoma.

The genes are TRBV6-8 and TRBJ2-7, with unresolved D. Trimming shortened V by 5 bases and J by 3 bases, and 20 bases separated the two germline ends. Germline CDR1 reads MNHGY; CDR2 reads SAAAGT. This CDR3 has 16 amino acids. The CDR3 region has the DNA TGTGCCAGCAGTCCCCTTCTCGGACCTAGTATCTACGAGCAGTACTTC. Residues: CASSPLLGPSIYEQYF.

The chain joins TRBV30 to TRBJ2-1; 7 bases line up with TRBD2. Losses at the gene ends were 3 bases for V and 3 bases for J; bases not matched to a gene: 23. This CDR3 has 20 amino acids. CDR1 is GTSNPN and CDR2 is SVGIG in the germline V gene (reference sequence). CDR3 DNA sequence: TGTGCCTGGAGAGGGTACGGGTTCCCTAGCGGTTACCCTCTCTACAATGAGCAGTTCTTC. Translation: CAWRGYGFPSGYPLYNEQFF.

The chain links TRBV14 to TRBJ2-3; 7 positions agree with TRBD1. J lost 2 bases, V lost 0 bases, and 5 bases had no gene match. Germline CDR1 is SGHDN and CDR2 is FVKESK. The CDR3 contains 16 residues. CDR3 sequence (DNA): TGTGCCAGCAGCCAAGATCCCGGGACAGCCACAGATACGCAGTATTTT. This codes for CASSQDPGTATDTQYF. The full variable domain, completed using reference TRBV14 and TRBJ2-3, is EAGVTQFPSHSVIEKGQTVTLRCDPISGHDNLYWYRRVMGKEIKFLLHFVKESKQDESGMPNNRFLAERTGGTYSTLKVQPAELEDSGVYFCASSQDPGTATDTQYFGPGTRLTVL.

V gene TRBV6-8 combines with J gene TRBJ1-2, with D maybe TRBD1 (6 bases). Germline lookup yields CDR1 MNHGY and CDR2 SAAAGT. CDR3 length: 17 amino acids. Trimming pared 5 bases from V and 1 base from J, leaving 20 bases between. CDR3 sequence reads: CASSGPRGGTINYGYTF. In DNA, the CDR3 is TGTGCCAGCAGTGGGCCTAGGGGGGGGACCATTAACTATGGCTACACCTTC.

J is TRBJ2-1 and V is TRBV19; D is perhaps TRBD1 or TRBD2 (5 bases each). CDR1 is LNHDA, CDR2 SQIVND, per germline (reference sequence). The CDR3 length is 13 residues. The V end was cut by 6 bases, the J end by 8 bases, with 14 bases between. The CDR3 reads CASRSGPRYEQFF. DNA of the CDR3: TGTGCCAGTAGATCGGGACCCAGGTATGAGCAGTTCTTC.

This chain joins TRBV15 and TRBJ1-3, with no clear D. Per the germline V gene, CDR1 is LNHNV and CDR2 is YYDKDF (reference sequence). Between the trimmed V and J ends, which lost 0 bases and 0 bases, there was a span of 12 bases. The CDR3 loop spans 17 amino acids. The CDR3 here is CATSRDRTWSSGNTIYF. CDR3 bases: TGTGCCACCAGCAGAGATCGTACGTGGAGCTCTGGAAACACCATATATTTT.

The V call is TRBV1, the J call TRBJ1-1; the table calls TRBD1, which could not be checked here. TRBV1 is a documented pseudogene. The CDR3 totals 12 residues. The chain's CDR3 is CASSPRGGRAFF. CDR3 sequence (DNA): TGCGCCAGCAGCCCCCGAGGGGGTCGAGCTTTCTTT.

The table lists this clone with a count of one. This sequence joins TRBV14 and TRBJ2-3; possible D gene TRBD2, 5 bases. CDR3 length: 15 amino acids. Trimming left V 0 bases short and J 4 bases short, with 11 bases between. Germline values: CDR1 SGHDN, CDR2 FVKESK. CDR3 residues: CASSQDTGYADTQYF. CDR3 in DNA: TGTGCCAGCAGCCAAGATACGGGATACGCAGATACGCAGTATTTT.

V gene TRBV30 combines with J gene TRBJ1-2, with 9 bases lining up with TRBD1. This CDR3 comprises 14 residues. Germline CDR1 reads GTSNPN; CDR2 reads SVGIG (reference sequence). The ends lost 1 base at V and 7 bases at J; junction bases unmatched: 7. This chain's CDR3 is CAWSGWTGAGGYTF. The DNA for the CDR3 is TGTGCCTGGAGTGGATGGACAGGGGCGGGTGGCTACACCTTC.

The chain couples TRBV5-1 to TRBJ2-6, with D perhaps TRBD1 (5 bases). CDR3 length equals 18 residues. Between the trimmed V and J ends, which lost 2 bases and 0 bases, there was a span of 15 bases. Germline CDR1 and CDR2: SGHRS and YFSETQ. The CDR3, as DNA: TGCGCCAGCAGCTTAGGGTTCAGGGCCGTCTCTGGGGCCAACGTCCTGACTTTC. It translates to CASSLGFRAVSGANVLTF.

The chain has TRBV15 and TRBJ1-2, with TRBD1 matching 7 bases. The CDR3 extends over 15 amino acids. Germline CDR1 LNHNV, CDR2 YYDKDF (reference sequence). Trimming took 3 bases from V and 5 from J; bases not matched to a gene: 9. CDR3 amino acids: CATSSGQGVDYGYTF. The CDR3 coding sequence is TGTGCCACCAGCAGTGGCCAGGGGGTAGATTATGGCTACACCTTC.

There are a few counts of this clone. J is TRBJ2-2 and V is TRBV6-8; 14 bases line up with TRBD2. V dropped 6 bases and J dropped 3; count of bases not matched to a gene: 6. The length of the CDR3 is 17 residues. CDR1 and CDR2 (germline): MNHGY, SAAAGT. Written as DNA, the CDR3 is TGTGCCAGCAGCCCGCGGACTAGCGGGAGGCACACCGGGGAGCTGTTTTTT. Protein: CASSPRTSGRHTGELFF.

CDR3 nucleotides: TGTGCCAGCAGTGCCGGAGGTCTCCAAGAGACCCAGTACTTC. Translated, it gives CASSAGGLQETQYF. This chain connects TRBV28 to TRBJ2-5; tentative D call: TRBD2 (5 bases). Germline V gives CDR1 MDHEN, CDR2 SYDVKM. Trimming cost V 5 bases and J 1 base, with 11 bases left between them. The CDR3 is made up of 14 amino acids.

This chain joins TRBV29-1 and TRBJ1-4; D is possibly TRBD1 (5 bases). Germline values: CDR1 SQVTM, CDR2 ANQGSEA. V dropped 3 bases and J dropped 8 bases, with 13 bases sitting between them. The CDR3 sequence is 13 residues long. CDR3 loop: CSVEGQGEEKLFF. CDR3 nucleotides: TGCAGCGTTGAGGGTCAGGGAGAGGAAAAACTGTTTTTT.

The chain's CDR3 is CASSMGGTRGQPQHF. The CDR3 DNA reads TGTGCCAGTAGTATGGGGGGGACGCGGGGTCAGCCCCAGCATTTT. The chain employs TRBV19 and TRBJ1-5; D possibly corresponds to TRBD1 (5 bases). CDR1 is LNHDA, CDR2 SQIVND, per germline (reference sequence). The CDR3 length is 15 residues. Between the trimmed V and J ends, which lost 3 bases and 6 bases, there was a span of 15 bases.

This clone has a handful of counts. This chain uses TRBV12-5 with TRBJ1-1, with D uncertain. Germline V gene data show CDR1 as LGHNT and CDR2 as FRNRAP. This CDR3 is 15 amino acids long. The CDR3 DNA sequence: TGTACCAGCAGCATTCGAAGTCCCGGGAACACTGAAGCTTTCTTT. Protein product: CTSSIRSPGNTEAFF.

V usage is TRBV11-3 and J usage is TRBJ2-2; D is undetermined. The CDR3 sequence is 16 residues long. CDR1 and CDR2 (germline): SGHNT, YENEEA. V was cut by 4 bases and J by 2 bases, with 14 bases left in between. The CDR3 nucleotides read TGTGCCAGCAGCTCCTCCGCCCGAGCAAACACCGGGGAGCTGTTTTTT. Protein product: CASSSSARANTGELFF.

The J gene is TRBJ1-1, the V gene TRBV9; D might be TRBD1 (5 bases). The germline V and J ends were trimmed by 5 bases and 4 bases, with 18 bases remaining between them. This CDR3 is built from 15 residues. Germline CDR1 reads SGDLS; CDR2 reads YYNGEE. The CDR3 loop is CASSEVHRRGTEAFF. The CDR3 nucleotides read TGTGCCAGCAGTGAAGTCCACAGGCGGGGCACTGAAGCTTTCTTT. The full variable domain, completed using reference TRBV9 and TRBJ1-1, is DSGVTQTPKHLITATGQRVTLRCSPRSGDLSVYWYQQSLDQGLQFLIQYYNGEERAKGNILERFSAQQFPDLHSELNLSSLELGDSALYFCASSEVHRRGTEAFFGQGTRLTVV.

V gene TRBV11-3 combines with J gene TRBJ1-1, with a possible D match to TRBD1 (5 bases). The germline gives CDR1 SGHNT, CDR2 YENEEA. The CDR3 extends over 14 amino acids. V lost 5 bases and J 6 bases, leaving 16 bases between the germline ends. DNA for the CDR3: TGTGCCAGCAGCCCGAACCCGACGGGGGCTGAAGCTTTCTTT. It encodes CASSPNPTGAEAFF.

The chain is built from TRBV28 and TRBJ1-4, with D maybe TRBD1 (5 bases). The length of the CDR3 is 15 residues. V was pared by 4 bases and J by 7 bases, with 16 bases between. CDR1 and CDR2 from the germline V gene are MDHEN and SYDVKM. The CDR3 here is CASSSRGGRGEKLFF. CDR3 nucleotide sequence: TGTGCCAGCAGTTCGAGGGGAGGTCGTGGTGAAAAACTGTTTTTT.